The 9 T cell receptor beta chains in this list originate from one sample, sequenced in a study of cytomegalovirus exposure and HLA in healthy donors. This PCR relied on a set of 60 Vbeta primers and 13 Jbeta primers. The assay was immunoSEQ multiplex PCR, and TCRdb's table has in-frame clones only and misses some. The repertoire table contains about 150,000 clones. Source material: PBMCs. These receptors were collected from a woman aged 45-60 years in good health and CMV-seronegative.

This sequence joins TRBV30 and TRBJ2-1, with 9 bases aligning to TRBD2. V gave up 1 base and J gave up 9 bases; unmatched junction bases: 7. The CDR3 loop spans 14 amino acids. CDR1 is GTSNPN and CDR2 is SVGIG in the germline V gene (reference sequence). Here the CDR3 DNA reads TGTGCCTGGAGTGGGGGCGGGGGGGCCTCTGAGCAGTTCTTC. Translated, it gives CAWSGGGGASEQFF.

The V call is TRBV4-1, the J call TRBJ2-1; D might be TRBD1 (5 bases). The CDR3 is 16 amino acids. V was trimmed by 1 base and J by 5 bases, leaving 15 bases between them. Germline V gene sequence: CDR1 MGHRA, CDR2 YSYEKL. The CDR3 loop is CASSQGRQSYDNEQFF. DNA of the CDR3: TGCGCCAGCAGCCAAGGTCGACAGAGCTATGACAATGAGCAGTTCTTC.

The chain joins TRBV6-6 to TRBJ1-1; D unresolved. CDR1 is MNHNY and CDR2 is SVGAGI in the germline V gene (reference sequence). The CDR3 is made up of 13 amino acids. Trimming pared 1 base from V and 6 bases from J, leaving 9 bases between. The chain's CDR3 is CASSYLSVSEAFF. The CDR3 DNA reads as TGTGCCAGCAGTTACTTATCGGTATCTGAAGCTTTCTTT.

The rearrangement joins TRBV7-9 to TRBJ1-2, with D perhaps TRBD1 (6 bases). This CDR3 spans 14 amino acids. Trimming stripped 5 bases from V and 5 bases from J, with 15 bases between. Germline CDR1 is SEHNR and CDR2 is FQNEAQ (reference sequence). The CDR3 DNA is TGTGCCAGCAGCCCAGGACAGATAGGTTATGGCTACACCTTC. It translates to CASSPGQIGYGYTF.

The rearrangement uses TRBV7-3 and TRBJ2-5, with D possibly matching TRBD2 (7 bases). V was cut by 2 bases and J by 5 bases, with 18 bases left in between. This CDR3 region has 16 residues. Germline CDR1 and CDR2: SGHTA and FQGTGA. CDR3 sequence: CASSLVGARGGETQYF. The CDR3 coding sequence is TGTGCCAGCAGCTTAGTGGGGGCCCGGGGAGGGGAGACCCAGTACTTC. Full variable domain (rest looked up from reference TRBV7-3 and TRBJ2-5): GAGVSQTPSNKVTEKGKYVELRCDPISGHTALYWYRQSLGQGPEFLIYFQGTGAADDSGLPNDRFFAVRPEGSVSTLKIQRTERGDSAVYLCASSLVGARGGETQYFGPGTRLLVL.

The chain is built from TRBV19 and TRBJ2-7, with TRBD2 matching over 14 bases. After removal of 5 bases from V and 1 base from J, the junction contained 7 bases not matched to a gene. Germline V CDR1 and CDR2: LNHDA, SQIVND (reference sequence). This CDR3 is 17 amino acids long. CDR3: CASSRRLAGGPSYEQYF. The CDR3 DNA is TGTGCCAGTAGTCGACGACTAGCGGGAGGGCCGTCCTACGAGCAGTACTTC.

CDR3 loop: CASSADRGINEQFF. The CDR3 bases are TGTGCCAGCTCAGCGGACAGGGGGATCAATGAGCAGTTCTTC. The chain couples TRBV18 to TRBJ2-1, with 10 bases lining up with TRBD1. There are 14 residues in the CDR3. Trimming at V came to 5 bases and at J to 6 bases, leaving 4 bases not matched to a gene. Germline V gene data show CDR1 as KGHSH and CDR2 as LQKENI.

CDR3 protein: CASSAPSGGSNTGELFF. CDR3 DNA sequence: TGTGCCAGCAGCGCCCCTAGCGGGGGATCGAACACCGGGGAGCTGTTTTTT. The chain recombines TRBV9 with TRBJ2-2; 10 bases fit TRBD2. Trimming took 3 bases from V and 0 from J; bases not matched to a gene: 5. The length of the CDR3 is 17 residues. Per germline, CDR1 SGDLS and CDR2 YYNGEE. The full variable domain, rest sourced from reference TRBV9 and TRBJ2-2, is DSGVTQTPKHLITATGQRVTLRCSPRSGDLSVYWYQQSLDQGLQFLIQYYNGEERAKGNILERFSAQQFPDLHSELNLSSLELGDSALYFCASSAPSGGSNTGELFFGEGSRLTVL.

The chain has TRBV5-1 and TRBJ1-1, with D uncertain. Germline CDR1 and CDR2: SGHRS and YFSETQ. Trimming removed 2 bases at V and 2 bases at J, with 7 bases between. The CDR3 is 13 residues long. CDR3 bases: TGCGCCAGCAGCTTTGGGCTAAACACTGAAGCTTTCTTT. It yields the protein CASSFGLNTEAFF.